This T cell receptor (beta chain) is from a study of blood T cells in healthy people across ages. The second PCR ran about 6 to 12 cycles with a sample-barcoded 5' primer and J-beta primers. TCRdb used MiXCR to reprocess the 5' RACE reads, holding one entry per CDR3 protein. Of under 1,000,000 distinct CDR3 sequences detected, 35% to 60% appear once; the ten largest clones hold about a sixth. Germline V CDR1 and CDR2: MDHEN, SYDVKM. Deletions cut 4 bases from V and 2 bases from J, with 11 bases between. The CDR3 is made up of 14 amino acids. V gene TRBV28 combines with J gene TRBJ2-5; a weak D match, TRBD1 (5 bases). Sequenced input: blood. The TCR sequence derives from a man older than 75 in good health. The chain's CDR3 is CASSSPQGQETQYF. The DNA of the CDR3 is TGTGCCAGCAGTTCACCCCAGGGTCAAGAGACCCAGTACTTC.